This T cell receptor (beta chain) was sequenced during a study of CD8+ T cells in alopecia areata (dated by TCRdb to 2016 to 2019). Turning to the overall study: The study used high-throughput TCRbeta sequencing to examine T cell clonal expansion in alopecia areata, in both the C3H/HeJ mouse model and human patients. Human TCRbeta sequencing covered scalp tissue and sorted CD4+ and CD8+ peripheral blood T cells from patchy and totalis/universalis alopecia areata patients and healthy controls. Scalp clonality was compared across normal scalp (n=4), patchy alopecia areata scalp (n=8), and alopecia totalis/universalis scalp (n=8). RNA came from the PAXgene miRNA kit for fixed scalp, the miRNeasy kit for PBMCs, and the RNeasy kit for mouse skin. Amplification of TCRbeta CDR3 regions was done by immunoSEQ multiplex PCR using 35 Vbeta forward primers and 13 Jbeta reverse primers. What the work shows at the level of the full study, not this receptor alone: Compared with normal scalp, lesional scalp, particularly in alopecia totalis/universalis, had higher clonality and more expanded CD8+ clones, which suggests antigenic drive. Unlike mouse skin, which is dominated by gammadelta T cells, normal human skin has resident alphabeta T cells that are also sequenced, and this complicates analysis of the scalp TCR repertoire. Shared TCR sequences between patients were less evident than in mice, which may be partly attributable to HLA diversity in the patient population.

In its sample, this clone was seen a few times. No cognate antigen has been identified for it. No base-level quality is on record; no much larger clone is a single base apart. Peripheral blood and lesional scalp punch biopsies were obtained from patients with alopecia areata. PBMCs were isolated by density centrifugation and stained for CD3, CD4 and CD8, and CD4+ and CD8+ T cells were sorted on a FACSAria. The untreated alopecia areata patients were recruited through a multicenter biomarker study. In roughly five patients from the biomarker study, the blood CD8+ T cells went through an additional sort into NKG2D-low and NKG2D-high fractions. Receptor libraries were prepared by the immunoSEQ multiplex PCR assay. RNA was extracted from all samples and reverse transcribed into cDNA as template for TCR sequencing. First-strand cDNA was synthesized with SuperScript III using a 2:1 mix of oligo-dT and random hexamers. A synthetic immune receptor repertoire was used to gauge amplification bias, and whatever bias remained was removed computationally. The original methods were these. Raw reads were preprocessed to remove errors, and CDR3 was defined by IMGT conventions from the conserved cysteine to phenylalanine. Clonality was calculated as 1 minus Shannon entropy normalized by log2 of the number of productive unique TCRs. Scalp TCRbeta sequences were cross-referenced with sorted blood CD4 and CD8 repertoires so that the CD4 or CD8 identity of scalp clones could be inferred. TCRdb took this table from immuneACCESS and kept in-frame rearrangements with V and J called. Such tables lack part of the clones; where checked against another copy, unresolved V genes explain under half of the gap, and the rest is unexplained. V and J calls and clone size are those listed in that table; D and trimming were worked out from the DNA. The sample records around 60,000 clones, around 47% of which are singletons. Of the sample, just over 50% is held by the ten largest clones.

The receptor's source is a human donor with alopecia areata. The sample taken for sequencing was NKG2D-low CD8+ T cells sorted from blood. In light of the paper, this sample's cell subset or site label describes: sorted CD8+ NKG2D-low blood T cells.

The CDR3 protein is CASSFSVISYEQYF. The DNA sequence is TGTGCCAGCAGCTTTTCGGTAATTTCCTACGAGCAGTACTTC. The receptor chain draws on TRBV7-2 and TRBJ2-7, with an unclear D gene assignment. Trimming costs V 3 bases and J 1 base, and their ends lie 10 bases apart. From cysteine to phenylalanine, the CDR3 is 14 amino acids long. This entry keeps only the CDR3 DNA: 42 bases, framed from base 1. Per the germline V gene, SGHTA is the CDR1 and FQGNSA is the CDR2.